This T cell receptor (beta chain) derives from a study of blood T cell repertoires in COVID-19. Overall study context: PBMCs, B-cell-depleted T cells, or T cells provided the cDNA or gDNA that made up the material.

Sequenced by immunoSEQ multiplex PCR; TCRdb stores in-frame clones only, minus some. The sample has some 45,000 clones, 86% seen once; the top ten hold approximately 60%. Trimming left V 4 bases short and J 7 bases short, with 11 bases between. The CDR3 has 13 amino acids. The sequenced sample was peripheral blood. This chain uses TRBV12-3 or TRBV12-4 with TRBJ2-1, with a tentative D call TRBD2 (6 bases). The receptor's source is a man between 65 and 80 years old with acute or convalescent COVID-19. The CDR3 sequence is CASSYGSLNEQFF. The CDR3 DNA is TGTGCCAGCAGTTACGGGAGTCTGAATGAGCAGTTCTTC.